One T cell receptor beta chain is described in this entry. Enrolled through a virtual design, the participants were between 18 and 89 years of age and came from about two dozen US areas. This sample was included in a study of blood T cell repertoires in COVID-19. Looking at the study overall: The United States, Italy and Spain supplied acute and convalescent COVID-19 samples.

Authors' processing steps: The authors estimated nucleated cell counts from reference gene primer amplification. The data were produced by immunoSEQ multiplex PCR, yet TCRdb's version contains in-frame clones alone and is incomplete. Clonal size and the V and J genes are those of that table, whereas D and trimming came from the DNA. The sample has approximately 390,000 clones; approximately 91% are singletons. V was clipped by 3 bases and J by 1 base; unmatched bases: 10. This CDR3 contains 17 residues. CDR1 and CDR2 from the germline V gene are SGHRS and YFSETQ. Sequencing was performed on PBMCs or T cells enriched from blood (not recorded which). This TCR was sampled from a woman aged 35 to 49 with acute COVID-19. The chain couples TRBV5-1 to TRBJ1-1; 9 positions agree with TRBD1. In DNA form, the CDR3 reads TGCGCCAGCAGCTCGGACAGGGGCCACATCGGGAACACTGAAGCTTTCTTT. The encoded protein is CASSSDRGHIGNTEAFF.